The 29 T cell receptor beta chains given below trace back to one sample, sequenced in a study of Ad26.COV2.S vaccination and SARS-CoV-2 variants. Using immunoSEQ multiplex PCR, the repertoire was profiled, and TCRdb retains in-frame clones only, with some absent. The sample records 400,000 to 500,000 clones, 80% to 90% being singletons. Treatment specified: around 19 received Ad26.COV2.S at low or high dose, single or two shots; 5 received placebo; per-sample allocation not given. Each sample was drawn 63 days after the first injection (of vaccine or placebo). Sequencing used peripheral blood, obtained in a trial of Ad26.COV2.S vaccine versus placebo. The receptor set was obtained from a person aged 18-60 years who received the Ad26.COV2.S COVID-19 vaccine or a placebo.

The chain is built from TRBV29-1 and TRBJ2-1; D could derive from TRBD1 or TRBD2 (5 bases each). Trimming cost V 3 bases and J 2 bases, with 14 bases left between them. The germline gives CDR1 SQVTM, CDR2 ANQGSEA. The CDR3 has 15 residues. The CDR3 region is CSVDLRAGTYNEQFF. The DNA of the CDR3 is TGCAGCGTTGACCTCAGGGCGGGTACCTACAATGAGCAGTTCTTC.

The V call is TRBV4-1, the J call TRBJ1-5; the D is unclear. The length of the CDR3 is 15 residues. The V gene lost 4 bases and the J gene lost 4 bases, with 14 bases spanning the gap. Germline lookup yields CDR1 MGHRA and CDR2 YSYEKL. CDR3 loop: CASSRRAGLNQPQHF. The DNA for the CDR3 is TGCGCCAGCAGCCGCCGGGCAGGACTTAATCAGCCCCAGCATTTT.

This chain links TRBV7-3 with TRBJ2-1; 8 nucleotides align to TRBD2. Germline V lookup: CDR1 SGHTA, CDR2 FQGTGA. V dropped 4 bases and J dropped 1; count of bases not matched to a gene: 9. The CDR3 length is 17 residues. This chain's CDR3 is CASSSTSGRGSYNEQFF. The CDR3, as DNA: TGTGCCAGCAGCTCCACTAGCGGTCGGGGGTCCTACAATGAGCAGTTCTTC. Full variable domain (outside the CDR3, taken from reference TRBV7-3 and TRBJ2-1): GAGVSQTPSNKVTEKGKYVELRCDPISGHTALYWYRQSLGQGPEFLIYFQGTGAADDSGLPNDRFFAVRPEGSVSTLKIQRTERGDSAVYLCASSSTSGRGSYNEQFFGPGTRLTVL.

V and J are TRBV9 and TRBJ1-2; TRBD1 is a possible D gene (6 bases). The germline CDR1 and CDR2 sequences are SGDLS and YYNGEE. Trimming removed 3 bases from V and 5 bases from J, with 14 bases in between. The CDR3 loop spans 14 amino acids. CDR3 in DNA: TGTGCCAGCAGCGATCAAAAAGGGGGGTATGGCTACACCTTC. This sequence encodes CASSDQKGGYGYTF.

In DNA form, the CDR3 reads TGTGCCAGTAGTAGGGGAGAGGGGTACGTTCTTGGCTACACCTTC. It specifies CASSRGEGYVLGYTF. This chain connects TRBV19 to TRBJ1-2, with D possibly being TRBD1 (5 bases). Germline V gene lookup returns CDR1 LNHDA and CDR2 SQIVND (reference sequence). The CDR3 is made up of 15 amino acids. V was pared by 4 bases and J by 7 bases, with 19 bases between. The variable domain in full, completed from reference TRBV19 and TRBJ1-2, reads DGGITQSPKYLFRKEGQNVTLSCEQNLNHDAMYWYRQDPGQGLRLIYYSQIVNDFQKGDIAEGYSVSREKKESFPLTVTSAQKNPTAFYLCASSRGEGYVLGYTFGSGTRLTVV.

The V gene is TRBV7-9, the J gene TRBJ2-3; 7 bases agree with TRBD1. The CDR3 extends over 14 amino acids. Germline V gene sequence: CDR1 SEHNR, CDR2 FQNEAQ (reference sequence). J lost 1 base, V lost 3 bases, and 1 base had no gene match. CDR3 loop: CASSFGQGTDTQYF. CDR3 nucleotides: TGTGCCAGCAGCTTCGGACAGGGCACAGATACGCAGTATTTT.

The CDR3 reads CASSQQMTANTGELFF. CDR3 DNA sequence: TGTGCCAGCTCACAACAAATGACCGCGAACACCGGGGAGCTGTTTTTT. The chain links TRBV18 to TRBJ2-2; D is undetermined. The germline V gene has CDR1 KGHSH and CDR2 LQKENI. Trimming removed 4 bases at V and 0 bases at J, with 12 bases between. The CDR3 is made up of 16 amino acids.

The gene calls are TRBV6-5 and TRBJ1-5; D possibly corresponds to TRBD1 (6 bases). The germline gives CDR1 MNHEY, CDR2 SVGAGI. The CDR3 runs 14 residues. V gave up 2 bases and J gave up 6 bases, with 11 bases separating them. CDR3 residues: CASSYLQGSQPQHF. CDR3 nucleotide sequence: TGTGCCAGCAGTTACCTACAGGGTAGTCAGCCCCAGCATTTT.

CDR3 bases: TGCGCCAGCAGCCACGGACTAGCGGGAGACTACGAGCAGTACTTC. Translated: CASSHGLAGDYEQYF. The chain uses TRBV4-3 and TRBJ2-7, with 13 nucleotides matching TRBD2. CDR1 is LGHNA, CDR2 YSLEER, per germline. Unmatched junction bases numbered 2, after V lost 3 bases and J lost 3 bases. The CDR3 contains 15 residues.

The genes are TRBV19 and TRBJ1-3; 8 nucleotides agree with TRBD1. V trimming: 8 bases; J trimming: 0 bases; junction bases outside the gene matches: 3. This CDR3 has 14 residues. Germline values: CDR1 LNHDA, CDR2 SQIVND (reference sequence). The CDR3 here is CASRQGTSGNTIYF. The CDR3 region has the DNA TGTGCCAGTCGACAGGGGACCTCTGGAAACACCATATATTTT.

The CDR3 region has the DNA TGTGCCAGCAGCTTAACGGGAGGGGGCGATGAGCAGTTCTTC. Translation gives CASSLTGGGDEQFF. This chain uses TRBV7-3 with TRBJ2-1; the D gene could be TRBD1 or TRBD2 (7 bases each). CDR3 size: 14 residues. Germline values: CDR1 SGHTA, CDR2 FQGTGA. Trimming removed 0 bases at V and 8 bases at J, with 11 bases between. Based on the CDR3 plus reference TRBV7-3 and TRBJ2-1, the full variable domain is GAGVSQTPSNKVTEKGKYVELRCDPISGHTALYWYRQSLGQGPEFLIYFQGTGAADDSGLPNDRFFAVRPEGSVSTLKIQRTERGDSAVYLCASSLTGGGDEQFFGPGTRLTVL.

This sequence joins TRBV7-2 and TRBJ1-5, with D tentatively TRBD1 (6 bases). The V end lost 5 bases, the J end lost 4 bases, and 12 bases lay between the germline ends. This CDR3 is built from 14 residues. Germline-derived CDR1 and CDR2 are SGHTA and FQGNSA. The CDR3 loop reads CASSSDRTNQPQHF. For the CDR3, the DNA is TGTGCCAGCAGCAGTGACAGGACTAATCAGCCCCAGCATTTT.

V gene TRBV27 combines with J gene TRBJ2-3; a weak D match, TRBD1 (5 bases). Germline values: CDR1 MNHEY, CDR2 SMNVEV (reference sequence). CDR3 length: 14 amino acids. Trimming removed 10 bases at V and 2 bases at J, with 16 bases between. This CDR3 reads CATHWGADTDTQYF. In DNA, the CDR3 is TGTGCCACCCACTGGGGCGCGGACACAGATACGCAGTATTTT.

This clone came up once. The DNA for the CDR3 is TGCGCCAGCAGCCTTACCGGGACAGGGAACGAAAAACTGTTTTTT. Its protein is CASSLTGTGNEKLFF. This chain connects TRBV4-1 to TRBJ1-4; TRBD1 matches 9 bases. The CDR3 spans 15 residues. Germline CDR1 and CDR2: MGHRA and YSYEKL. The V and J ends lost 4 bases and 8 bases, in that order; junction bases with no gene match: 8.

CDR3 residues: CASSPLDRGTDTEAFF. The CDR3 region has the DNA TGTGCCAGCTCACCACTGGACAGGGGAACGGACACTGAAGCTTTCTTT. The chain couples TRBV18 to TRBJ1-1, with 9 bases lining up with TRBD1. V shed 1 base, J shed 3 bases, and the junction held 6 bases outside the gene matches. Germline-derived CDR1 and CDR2 are KGHSH and LQKENI. The length of the CDR3 is 16 residues.

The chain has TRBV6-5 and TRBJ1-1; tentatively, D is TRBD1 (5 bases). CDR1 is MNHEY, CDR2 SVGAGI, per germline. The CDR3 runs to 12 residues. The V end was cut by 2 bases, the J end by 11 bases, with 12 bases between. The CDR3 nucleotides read TGTGCCAGCAGTTACGGGGACGATGAGGCTTTCTTT. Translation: CASSYGDDEAFF.

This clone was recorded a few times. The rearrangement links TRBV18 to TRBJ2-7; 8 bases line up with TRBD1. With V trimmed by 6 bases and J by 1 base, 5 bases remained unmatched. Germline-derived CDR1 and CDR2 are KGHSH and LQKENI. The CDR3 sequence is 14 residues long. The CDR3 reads CASSGQGTSYEQYF. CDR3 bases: TGTGCCAGCTCCGGACAGGGAACATCCTACGAGCAGTACTTC.

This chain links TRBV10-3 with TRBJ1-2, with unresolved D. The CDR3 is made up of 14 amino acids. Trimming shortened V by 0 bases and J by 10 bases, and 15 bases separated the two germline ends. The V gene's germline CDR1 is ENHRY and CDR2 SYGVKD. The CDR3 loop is CAISESHMQIDYTF. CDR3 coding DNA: TGTGCCATCAGTGAGTCTCACATGCAGATTGACTACACCTTC.

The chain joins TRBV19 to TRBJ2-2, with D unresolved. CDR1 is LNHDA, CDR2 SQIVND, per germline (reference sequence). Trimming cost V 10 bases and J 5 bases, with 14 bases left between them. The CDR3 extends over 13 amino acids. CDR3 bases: TGTGCCACTACTAAATACGGTACCGGGGAGCTGTTTTTT. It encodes CATTKYGTGELFF. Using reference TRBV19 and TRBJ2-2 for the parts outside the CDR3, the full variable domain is DGGITQSPKYLFRKEGQNVTLSCEQNLNHDAMYWYRQDPGQGLRLIYYSQIVNDFQKGDIAEGYSVSREKKESFPLTVTSAQKNPTAFYLCATTKYGTGELFFGEGSRLTVL.

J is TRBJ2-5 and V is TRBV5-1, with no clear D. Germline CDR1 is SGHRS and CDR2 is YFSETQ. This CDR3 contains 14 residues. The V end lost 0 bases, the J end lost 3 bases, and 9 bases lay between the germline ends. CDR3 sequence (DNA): TGCGCCAGCAGCTTGGCTTCGGCAGAAGAGACCCAGTACTTC. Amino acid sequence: CASSLASAEETQYF.

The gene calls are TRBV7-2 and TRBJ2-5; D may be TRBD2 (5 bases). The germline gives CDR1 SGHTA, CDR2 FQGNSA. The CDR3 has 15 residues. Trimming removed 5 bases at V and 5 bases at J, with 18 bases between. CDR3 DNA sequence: TGTGCCAGCAGCCCCTACCGGGATAGCCGGGAGACCCAGTACTTC. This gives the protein CASSPYRDSRETQYF.

CDR3 DNA sequence: TGTGCCAGCAGTCGGATCAATGAGCAGTTCTTC. Its translation: CASSRINEQFF. The chain has TRBV6-1 and TRBJ2-1, with unresolved D. Per germline, CDR1 MNHNS and CDR2 SASEGT. V was trimmed by 5 bases and J by 6 bases, leaving 5 bases between them. The CDR3 spans 11 residues.

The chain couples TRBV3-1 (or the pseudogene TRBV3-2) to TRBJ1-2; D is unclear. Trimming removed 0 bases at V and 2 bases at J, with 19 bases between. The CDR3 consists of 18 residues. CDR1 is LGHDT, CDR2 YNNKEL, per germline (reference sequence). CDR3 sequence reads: CASSQDVGYYLLNYGYTF. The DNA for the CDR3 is TGTGCCAGCAGCCAAGACGTCGGATACTATCTTCTCAACTATGGCTACACCTTC.

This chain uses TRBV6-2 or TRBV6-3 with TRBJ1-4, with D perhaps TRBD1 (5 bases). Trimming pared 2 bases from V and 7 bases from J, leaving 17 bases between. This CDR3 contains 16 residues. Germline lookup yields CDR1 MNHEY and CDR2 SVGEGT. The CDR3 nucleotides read TGTGCCAGCAGTTACAATGGTCCGGGGGTCGGTGAAAAACTGTTTTTT. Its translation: CASSYNGPGVGEKLFF.

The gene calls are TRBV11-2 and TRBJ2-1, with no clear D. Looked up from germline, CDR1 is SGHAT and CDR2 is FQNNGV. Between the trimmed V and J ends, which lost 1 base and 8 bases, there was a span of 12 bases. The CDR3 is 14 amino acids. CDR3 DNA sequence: TGTGCCAGCAGCTTAGTTCTGAGAAGGGATGAGCAGTTCTTC. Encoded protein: CASSLVLRRDEQFF.

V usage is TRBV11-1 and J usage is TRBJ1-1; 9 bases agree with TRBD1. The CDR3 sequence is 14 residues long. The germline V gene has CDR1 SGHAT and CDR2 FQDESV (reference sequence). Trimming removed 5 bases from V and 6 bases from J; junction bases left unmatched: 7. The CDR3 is CASSPQGAYAEAFF. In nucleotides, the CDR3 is TGTGCCAGCAGCCCACAGGGGGCATACGCTGAAGCTTTCTTT.

The DNA for the CDR3 is TGCGCCAGCAGCCGCCTACTAGCGGTCCCCTCGGATGAGCAGTTCTTC. It specifies CASSRLLAVPSDEQFF. The V call is TRBV4-3, the J call TRBJ2-1; 8 nucleotides match TRBD2. Germline values: CDR1 LGHNA, CDR2 YSLEER. V lost 4 bases, J lost 8 bases, and 13 bases stayed unmatched. CDR3 length equals 16 residues.

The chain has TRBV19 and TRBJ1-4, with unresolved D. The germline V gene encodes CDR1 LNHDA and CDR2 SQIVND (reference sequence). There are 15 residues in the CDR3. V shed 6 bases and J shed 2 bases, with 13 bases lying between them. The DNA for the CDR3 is TGTGCCAGTAGCAGAAAACAGTCGACTAATGAAAAACTGTTTTTT. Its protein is CASSRKQSTNEKLFF.

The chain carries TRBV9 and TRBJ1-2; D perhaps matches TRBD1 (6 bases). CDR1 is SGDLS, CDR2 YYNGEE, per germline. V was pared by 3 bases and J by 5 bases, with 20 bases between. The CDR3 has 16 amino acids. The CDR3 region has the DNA TGTGCCAGCAGCGCCGAGCAGAGCTACAGGGATTATGGCTACACCTTC. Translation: CASSAEQSYRDYGYTF.